This is a list of T cell receptor beta chains from one sample in a study of a mutant IDH1 vaccine in newly diagnosed glioma. Their antigen targets remain unknown. Clones were sequenced by immunoSEQ multiplex PCR, and TCRdb holds only the in-frame ones, with some missing. The sample contains tens of thousands of clones, 74% of which appear only once. Sequenced material: PBMCs, taken from a glioma patient whose treatment included an IDH1 peptide vaccine. The receptors stem from a man aged 45-65 years with glioma. CDR3s include the opening cysteine and the closing phenylalanine or tryptophan. The order of the fields is clone size, D gene, J gene, V gene, CDR3 protein, CDR3 DNA. D genes are given only for firm matches. Some rows mark clone size as missing; the rest say once, few, many or name a class of expanded clone.

clone_size: .; d_call: .; j_call: TRBJ1-4; v_call: TRBV6-6; cdr3_aa: CASSYSKESSNEKLFF; cdr3_nt: TGTGCCAGCAGTTACTCGAAAGAGAGTTCCAATGAAAAACTGTTTTTT
clone_size: .; d_call: .; j_call: TRBJ2-1; v_call: TRBV4-3; cdr3_aa: CASSQDPTEWVYNEQFF; cdr3_nt: TGCGCCAGCAGCCAAGATCCGACAGAGTGGGTCTACAATGAGCAGTTCTTC
clone_size: .; d_call: TRBD1; j_call: TRBJ1-1; v_call: TRBV18; cdr3_aa: CASSLYPTGLNTEAFF; cdr3_nt: TGTGCCAGCTCCCTCTATCCGACAGGGCTGAACACTGAAGCTTTCTTT
clone_size: .; d_call: .; j_call: TRBJ2-5; v_call: TRBV6-5; cdr3_aa: CASSQPRGGETQYF; cdr3_nt: TGTGCCAGCAGTCAACCCAGGGGGGGAGAGACCCAGTACTTC
clone_size: .; d_call: TRBD1; j_call: TRBJ2-1; v_call: TRBV4-1; cdr3_aa: CASSQDRGTGGYNEQFF; cdr3_nt: TGCGCCAGCAGCCAAGATCGGGGGACAGGGGGGTACAATGAGCAGTTCTTC
clone_size: .; d_call: .; j_call: TRBJ2-5; v_call: TRBV11-2; cdr3_aa: CASSLGPGPQETQYF; cdr3_nt: TGTGCCAGCAGCTTAGGGCCGGGTCCTCAAGAGACCCAGTACTTC
clone_size: .; d_call: .; j_call: TRBJ2-7; v_call: TRBV7-3; cdr3_aa: CASSRDRGPGSEQYF; cdr3_nt: TGTGCCAGCAGCCGAGACCGGGGCCCGGGAAGCGAGCAGTACTTC
clone_size: .; d_call: TRBD1; j_call: TRBJ1-2; v_call: TRBV6-5; cdr3_aa: CASRYRDRGLYGYTF; cdr3_nt: TGTGCCAGCAGGTACCGGGACAGGGGGCTTTATGGCTACACCTTC
clone_size: .; d_call: TRBD1; j_call: TRBJ2-3; v_call: TRBV19; cdr3_aa: CASTQGAAGSTDTQYF; cdr3_nt: TGTGCCAGTACCCAGGGGGCGGCAGGGAGCACAGATACGCAGTATTTT
clone_size: .; d_call: .; j_call: TRBJ2-1; v_call: TRBV5-1; cdr3_aa: CASSRTDFYNEQFF; cdr3_nt: TGCGCCAGCAGCCGTACGGACTTTTACAATGAGCAGTTCTTC
clone_size: .; d_call: TRBD2; j_call: TRBJ2-7; v_call: TRBV29-1; cdr3_aa: CSVRTSGGKYEQYF; cdr3_nt: TGCAGCGTTCGGACTAGCGGGGGAAAGTACGAGCAGTACTTC
clone_size: .; d_call: TRBD1; j_call: TRBJ1-2; v_call: TRBV5-1; cdr3_aa: CASTGGGQRDLYGYTF; cdr3_nt: TGCGCCAGCACGGGAGGGGGACAGAGAGACCTCTATGGCTACACCTTC
clone_size: .; d_call: .; j_call: TRBJ2-1; v_call: TRBV9; cdr3_aa: CASSVVENNEQFF; cdr3_nt: TGTGCCAGCAGCGTAGTCGAAAACAATGAGCAGTTCTTC
clone_size: .; d_call: .; j_call: TRBJ2-5; v_call: TRBV5-1; cdr3_aa: CASSLWLVEQETQYF; cdr3_nt: TGCGCCAGCAGCTTGTGGCTCGTGGAACAAGAGACCCAGTACTTC
clone_size: few; d_call: TRBD2; j_call: TRBJ2-1; v_call: TRBV28; cdr3_aa: CASSNSGGISYNEQFF; cdr3_nt: TGTGCCAGCAGCAATAGCGGGGGGATTTCCTACAATGAGCAGTTCTTC
clone_size: .; d_call: .; j_call: TRBJ2-1; v_call: TRBV27; cdr3_aa: CASSSGPLNEQFF; cdr3_nt: TGTGCCAGCAGCTCTGGCCCTCTCAATGAGCAGTTCTTC
clone_size: .; d_call: .; j_call: TRBJ2-5; v_call: TRBV5-1; cdr3_aa: CASSGQLAQETQYF; cdr3_nt: TGCGCCAGCAGCGGACAGTTAGCTCAAGAGACCCAGTACTTC
clone_size: once; d_call: TRBD1; j_call: TRBJ2-3; v_call: TRBV5-1; cdr3_aa: CASSIQGDGTDTQYF; cdr3_nt: TGCGCCAGCAGCATTCAGGGGGATGGCACAGATACGCAGTATTTT
clone_size: many; d_call: .; j_call: TRBJ1-3; v_call: TRBV6-1; cdr3_aa: CASSDGRISGNTIYF; cdr3_nt: TGTGCCAGCAGTGATGGTCGTATCTCTGGAAACACCATATATTTT
clone_size: .; d_call: .; j_call: TRBJ1-2; v_call: TRBV5-1; cdr3_aa: CASSPDTYYGYTF; cdr3_nt: TGCGCCAGCAGCCCCGACACCTACTATGGCTACACCTTC
clone_size: .; d_call: .; j_call: TRBJ1-5; v_call: TRBV2; cdr3_aa: CASSEPNQPQHF; cdr3_nt: TGTGCCAGCAGTGAGCCGAATCAGCCCCAGCATTTT
clone_size: .; d_call: .; j_call: TRBJ1-2; v_call: TRBV7-9; cdr3_aa: CASSLAAKGDYGYTF; cdr3_nt: TGTGCCAGCAGCTTAGCGGCCAAGGGAGACTATGGCTACACCTTC
clone_size: .; d_call: TRBD1; j_call: TRBJ1-2; v_call: TRBV2; cdr3_aa: CASSAGDRAFGYTF; cdr3_nt: TGTGCCAGCAGTGCCGGGGACAGGGCGTTTGGCTACACCTTC
clone_size: .; d_call: .; j_call: TRBJ2-3; v_call: TRBV7-7; cdr3_aa: CASSFNGGDTQYF; cdr3_nt: TGTGCTAGCAGCTTTAATGGTGGGGATACGCAGTATTTT
clone_size: .; d_call: TRBD2; j_call: TRBJ2-5; v_call: TRBV4-3; cdr3_aa: CASSQERRGGEETQYF; cdr3_nt: TGCGCCAGCAGCCAAGAGAGGCGGGGGGGTGAAGAGACCCAGTACTTC
clone_size: .; d_call: .; j_call: TRBJ1-3; v_call: TRBV19; cdr3_aa: CASMIPSSGNTIYF; cdr3_nt: TGTGCCAGTATGATCCCGAGCTCTGGAAACACCATATATTTT
clone_size: .; d_call: TRBD1; j_call: TRBJ1-2; v_call: TRBV5-5; cdr3_aa: CASSFPGGDGYTF; cdr3_nt: TGTGCCAGCAGCTTCCCAGGGGGGGATGGCTACACCTTC
clone_size: .; d_call: TRBD2; j_call: TRBJ2-7; v_call: TRBV11-2; cdr3_aa: CASSFGLIAGSYEQYF; cdr3_nt: TGTGCCAGCAGCTTTGGATTAATAGCGGGGTCCTACGAGCAGTACTTC
clone_size: medium-sized; d_call: .; j_call: TRBJ2-7; v_call: TRBV4-3; cdr3_aa: CASSQERQPSYEQYF; cdr3_nt: TGCGCCAGCAGCCAAGAGCGACAGCCCTCCTACGAGCAGTACTTC
clone_size: .; d_call: .; j_call: TRBJ1-1; v_call: TRBV27; cdr3_aa: CASSSYLNTEAFF; cdr3_nt: TGTGCCAGCAGTTCCTACCTGAACACTGAAGCTTTCTTT
clone_size: medium-sized; d_call: .; j_call: TRBJ2-7; v_call: TRBV7-6; cdr3_aa: CASSGASSYEQYF; cdr3_nt: TGTGCCAGCAGCGGGGCCAGCTCCTACGAGCAGTACTTC
clone_size: .; d_call: TRBD1; j_call: TRBJ2-1; v_call: TRBV4-2; cdr3_aa: CASSHRDSQGDEQFF; cdr3_nt: TGTGCCAGCAGTCACCGGGACAGCCAAGGGGATGAGCAGTTCTTC
clone_size: few; d_call: .; j_call: TRBJ1-5; v_call: TRBV6-1; cdr3_aa: CASSDGRVRDQPQHF; cdr3_nt: TGTGCCAGCAGTGACGGCCGGGTTCGGGATCAGCCCCAGCATTTT
clone_size: .; d_call: .; j_call: TRBJ2-5; v_call: TRBV5-1; cdr3_aa: CASSSPLLHETQYF; cdr3_nt: TGCGCCAGCAGCTCCCCATTACTACACGAGACCCAGTACTTC
clone_size: few; d_call: TRBD2; j_call: TRBJ2-5; v_call: TRBV7-2; cdr3_aa: CASSLRSGGFETQYF; cdr3_nt: TGTGCCAGCAGCTTGAGAAGCGGGGGCTTCGAGACCCAGTACTTC
clone_size: .; d_call: TRBD2; j_call: TRBJ2-1; v_call: TRBV15; cdr3_aa: CATSSGVSSYNEQFF; cdr3_nt: TGTGCCACCTCTAGCGGGGTGAGCTCCTACAATGAGCAGTTCTTC